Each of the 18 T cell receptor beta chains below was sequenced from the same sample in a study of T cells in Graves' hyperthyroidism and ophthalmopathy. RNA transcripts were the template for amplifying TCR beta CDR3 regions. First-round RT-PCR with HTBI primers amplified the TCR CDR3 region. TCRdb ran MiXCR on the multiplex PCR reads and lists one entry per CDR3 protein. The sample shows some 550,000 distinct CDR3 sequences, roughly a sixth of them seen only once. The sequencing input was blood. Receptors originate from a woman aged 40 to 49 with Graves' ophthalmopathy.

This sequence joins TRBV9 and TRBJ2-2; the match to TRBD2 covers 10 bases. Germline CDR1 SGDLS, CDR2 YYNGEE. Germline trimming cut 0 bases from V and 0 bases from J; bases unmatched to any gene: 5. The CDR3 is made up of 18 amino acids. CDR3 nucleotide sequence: TGTGCCAGCAGCGTAGAACTAGCGGGATTCGCGAACACCGGGGAGCTGTTTTTT. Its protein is CASSVELAGFANTGELFF.

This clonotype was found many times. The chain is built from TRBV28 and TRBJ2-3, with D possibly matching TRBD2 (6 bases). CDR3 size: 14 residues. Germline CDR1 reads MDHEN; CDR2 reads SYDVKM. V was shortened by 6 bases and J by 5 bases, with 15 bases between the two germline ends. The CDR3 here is CASRLLAIGDTQYF. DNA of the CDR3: TGTGCCAGCAGACTACTAGCAATTGGAGATACGCAGTATTTT.

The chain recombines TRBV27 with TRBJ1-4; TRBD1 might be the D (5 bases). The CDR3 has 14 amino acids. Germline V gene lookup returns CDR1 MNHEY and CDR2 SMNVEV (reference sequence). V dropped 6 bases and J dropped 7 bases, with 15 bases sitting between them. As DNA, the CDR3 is TGTGCCAGCAGACCCGGGGGACCGACTGAAAAACTGTTTTTT. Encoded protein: CASRPGGPTEKLFF. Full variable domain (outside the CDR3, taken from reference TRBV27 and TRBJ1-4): EAQVTQNPRYLITVTGKKLTVTCSQNMNHEYMSWYRQDPGLGLRQIYYSMNVEVTDKGDVPEGYKVSRKEKRNFPLILESPSPNQTSLYFCASRPGGPTEKLFFGSGTQLSVL.

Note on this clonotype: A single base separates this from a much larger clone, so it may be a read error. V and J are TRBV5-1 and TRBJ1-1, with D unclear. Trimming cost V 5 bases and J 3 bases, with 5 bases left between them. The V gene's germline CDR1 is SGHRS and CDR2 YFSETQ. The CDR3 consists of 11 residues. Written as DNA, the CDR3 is TGCGCCAGCAGGGAAGACACTGAAGCTTTCTTT. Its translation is CASREDTEAFF. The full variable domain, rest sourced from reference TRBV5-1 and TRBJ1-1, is KAGVTQTPRYLIKTRGQQVTLSCSPISGHRSVSWYQQTPGQGLQFLFEYFSETQRNKGNFPGRFSGRQFSNSRSEMNVSTLELGDSALYLCASREDTEAFFGQGTRLTVV.

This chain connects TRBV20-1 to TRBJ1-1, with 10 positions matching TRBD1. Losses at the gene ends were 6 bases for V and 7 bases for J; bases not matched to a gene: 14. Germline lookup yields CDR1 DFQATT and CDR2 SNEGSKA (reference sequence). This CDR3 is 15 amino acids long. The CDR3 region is CSADTPGTGVNEAFF. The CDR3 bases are TGCAGTGCCGATACACCCGGGACAGGGGTAAATGAAGCTTTCTTT.

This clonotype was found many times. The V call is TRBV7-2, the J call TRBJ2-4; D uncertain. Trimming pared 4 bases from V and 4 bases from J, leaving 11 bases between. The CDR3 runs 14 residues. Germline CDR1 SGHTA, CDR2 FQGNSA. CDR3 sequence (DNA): TGTGCCAGCAGCTCCTACCGGGCAAAAAACATTCAGTACTTC. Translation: CASSSYRAKNIQYF.

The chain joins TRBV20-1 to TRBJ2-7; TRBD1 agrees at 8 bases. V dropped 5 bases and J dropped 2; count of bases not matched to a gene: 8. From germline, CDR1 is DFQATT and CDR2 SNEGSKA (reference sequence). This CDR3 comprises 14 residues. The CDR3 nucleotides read TGCAGTGCTCATGCCGGGACAGGACCCTACGAGCAGTACTTC. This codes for CSAHAGTGPYEQYF.

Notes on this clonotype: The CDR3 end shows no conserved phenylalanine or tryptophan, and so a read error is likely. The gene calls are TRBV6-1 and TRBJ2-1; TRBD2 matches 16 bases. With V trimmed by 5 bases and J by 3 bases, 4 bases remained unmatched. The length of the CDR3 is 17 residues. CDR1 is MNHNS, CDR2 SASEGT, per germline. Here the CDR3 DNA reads TGTGCCAGCAGTCCGGGACTAGCGGGAGGGGGCTACAATGAGCAGTTCCTC. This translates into CASSPGLAGGGYNEQFL.

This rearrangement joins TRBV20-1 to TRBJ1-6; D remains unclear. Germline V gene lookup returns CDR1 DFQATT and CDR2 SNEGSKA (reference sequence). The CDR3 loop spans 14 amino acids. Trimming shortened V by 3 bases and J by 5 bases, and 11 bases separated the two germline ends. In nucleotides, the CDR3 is TGCAGTGCTAGGGTCAACCGAAATAATTCACCCCTCCACTTT. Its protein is CSARVNRNNSPLHF.

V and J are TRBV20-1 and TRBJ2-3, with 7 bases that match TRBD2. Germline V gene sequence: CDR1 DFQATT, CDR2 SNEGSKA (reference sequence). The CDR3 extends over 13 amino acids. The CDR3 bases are TGCAGCTCCCGAGCGGGGCTCACAGATACGCAGTATTTT. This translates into CSSRAGLTDTQYF.

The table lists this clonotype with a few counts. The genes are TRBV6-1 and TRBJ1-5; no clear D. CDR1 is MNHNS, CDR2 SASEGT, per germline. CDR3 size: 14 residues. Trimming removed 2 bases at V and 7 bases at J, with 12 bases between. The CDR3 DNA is TGTGCCAGCAGTGAACAGGTCCCGGTACAGCCCCAGCATTTT. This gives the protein CASSEQVPVQPQHF.

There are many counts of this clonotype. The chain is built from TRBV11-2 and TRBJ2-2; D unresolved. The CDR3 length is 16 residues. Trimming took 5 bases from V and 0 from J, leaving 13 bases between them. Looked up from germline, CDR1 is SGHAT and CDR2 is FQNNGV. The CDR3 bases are TGTGCCAGCAGCCCCCACGTGGCGGCGAACACCGGGGAGCTGTTTTTT. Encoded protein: CASSPHVAANTGELFF. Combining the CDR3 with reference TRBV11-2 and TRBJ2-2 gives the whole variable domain EAGVAQSPRYKIIEKRQSVAFWCNPISGHATLYWYQQILGQGPKLLIQFQNNGVVDDSQLPKDRFSAERLKGVDSTLKIQPAKLEDSAVYLCASSPHVAANTGELFFGEGSRLTVL.

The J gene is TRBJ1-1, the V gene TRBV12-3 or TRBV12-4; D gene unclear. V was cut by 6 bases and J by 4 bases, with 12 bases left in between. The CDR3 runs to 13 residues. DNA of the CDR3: TGTGCCAGCAGCCCTGACCTGTTCACTGAAGCTTTCTTT. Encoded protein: CASSPDLFTEAFF.

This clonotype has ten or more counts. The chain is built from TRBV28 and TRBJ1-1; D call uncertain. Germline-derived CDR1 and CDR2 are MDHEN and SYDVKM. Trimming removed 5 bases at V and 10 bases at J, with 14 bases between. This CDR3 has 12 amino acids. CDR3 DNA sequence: TGTGCCAGCAGTACCAGCCCCCGAGGAGCTTTCTTT. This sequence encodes CASSTSPRGAFF.

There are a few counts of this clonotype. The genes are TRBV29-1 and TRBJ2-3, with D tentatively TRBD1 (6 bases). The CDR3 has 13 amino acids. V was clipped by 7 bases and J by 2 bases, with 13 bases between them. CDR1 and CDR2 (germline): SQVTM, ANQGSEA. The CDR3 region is CSATGDNTDTQYF. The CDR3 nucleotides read TGCAGCGCTACCGGGGACAACACAGATACGCAGTATTTT.

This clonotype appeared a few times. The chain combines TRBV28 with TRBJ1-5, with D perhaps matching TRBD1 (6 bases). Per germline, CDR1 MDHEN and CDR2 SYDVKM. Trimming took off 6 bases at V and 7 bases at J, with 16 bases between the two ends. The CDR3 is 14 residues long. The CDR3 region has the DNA TGTGCCAGCAGCCTACCGACAGGCGGACAGCCCCAGCATTTT. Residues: CASSLPTGGQPQHF.

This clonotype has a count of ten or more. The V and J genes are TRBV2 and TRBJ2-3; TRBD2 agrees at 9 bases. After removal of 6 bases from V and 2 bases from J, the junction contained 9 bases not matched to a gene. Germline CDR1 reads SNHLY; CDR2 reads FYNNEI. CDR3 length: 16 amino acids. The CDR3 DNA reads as TGTGCCAGCAGCCTTTGGCGGGGGGGAGCCACAGATACGCAGTATTTT. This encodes CASSLWRGGATDTQYF.

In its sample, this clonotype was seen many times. CDR3 sequence (DNA): TGTGCCAGCTCCCCCGGGGACCGGGAGCTGTTTTTT. Amino acid sequence: CASSPGDRELFF. The rearrangement links TRBV7-2 to TRBJ2-2, with D possibly called TRBD1 or TRBD2 (5 bases each). CDR1 SGHTA and CDR2 FQGNSA come from the germline V gene. The CDR3 has 12 residues. V was trimmed by 8 bases and J by 9 bases, leaving 13 bases between them.